This TCR beta chain was sequenced in a study of cytomegalovirus exposure and HLA in healthy donors. Of note for this clone: Its cognate antigen is unknown.

Study findings and constraints: In vitro data verified a few CMV-associated chains as specific for CMV antigens. The study recorded fewer than 200 TCR beta chains that were cytomegalovirus-associated.

Germline loops: CDR1 SGHTA, CDR2 FQGTGA. Trimming pared 5 bases from V and 0 bases from J, leaving 11 bases between. There are 16 residues in the CDR3. The PCR made use of 60 Vbeta and 13 Jbeta primers. TCRdb's copy holds only in-frame clones and misses some; the assay was immunoSEQ multiplex PCR. Of under 150,000 clones in the sample, roughly three quarters are singletons; the top ten hold 1.3%. This TCR was sampled from a woman aged 40 to 50 in good health and CMV-seronegative. The gene calls are TRBV7-3 and TRBJ2-6, with D maybe TRBD1 (6 bases). Sequencing used PBMCs. The CDR3 spells CASSPWGPSGANVLTF. In nucleotides, the CDR3 is TGTGCCAGCAGCCCCTGGGGGCCCTCTGGGGCCAACGTCCTGACTTTC.